Below are 5 T cell receptor beta chains sequenced from a single sample in a study of T cells in Graves' hyperthyroidism and ophthalmopathy. Template material for amplifying TCR beta CDR3 regions consisted of RNA transcripts. Using the HTBI primer set, a first-round RT-PCR was run on the TCR CDR3. One entry per CDR3 protein results from TCRdb running MiXCR on the multiplex PCR reads. Of roughly 640,000 distinct CDR3 sequences listed, around 16% are singletons. Sequenced: blood. The receptors derive from a middle-aged woman with Graves' ophthalmopathy.

The chain employs TRBV25-1 and TRBJ1-5; D uncertain. The CDR3 is made up of 15 amino acids. Germline values: CDR1 MGHDK, CDR2 SYGVNS. V shed 1 base and J shed 5 bases, with 12 bases lying between them. CDR3 amino acids: CASSESWDDYQPQHF. CDR3 DNA: TGTGCCAGCAGTGAATCTTGGGATGACTATCAGCCCCAGCATTTT.

This clonotype has a count of ten or more. V and J are TRBV20-1 and TRBJ2-3; 10 bases align to TRBD2. The CDR3 sequence is 15 residues long. Germline V gene lookup returns CDR1 DFQATT and CDR2 SNEGSKA (reference sequence). V dropped 4 bases and J dropped 2; count of bases not matched to a gene: 6. The CDR3 loop is CSATIAGGTTDTQYF. The CDR3 DNA follows: TGCAGTGCTACCATAGCGGGGGGCACCACAGATACGCAGTATTTT.

The chain carries TRBV20-1 and TRBJ2-7; the D call may be TRBD1 or TRBD2 (5 bases each). Germline V gene data show CDR1 as DFQATT and CDR2 as SNEGSKA (reference sequence). Trimming left V 6 bases short and J 3 bases short, with 15 bases between. The CDR3 sequence is 13 residues long. The CDR3, as DNA: TGCAGTGCGATCGGGACGGTGAGCTACGAGCAGTACTTC. This translates into CSAIGTVSYEQYF.

This clonotype has more than one count but fewer than ten. This chain joins TRBV15 and TRBJ1-4; 8 bases are a match to TRBD1. Germline V gene sequence: CDR1 LNHNV, CDR2 YYDKDF (reference sequence). After removal of 8 bases from V and 8 bases from J, the junction contained 10 bases not matched to a gene. The CDR3 is made up of 14 amino acids. This chain's CDR3 is CATASQTGDEKLFF. CDR3 sequence (DNA): TGTGCCACCGCCTCTCAGACAGGGGACGAAAAACTGTTTTTT.

The V gene is TRBV29-1, the J gene TRBJ2-6, with TRBD1 matching over 8 bases. Germline V CDR1 and CDR2: SQVTM, ANQGSEA. The CDR3 totals 16 residues. V lost 7 bases to trimming and J lost 4 bases; unmatched junction nucleotides: 12. CDR3 DNA: TGCAGCGCCCAGGGCCAGGGGGCGGCGGGGGCCAACGTCCTGACTTTC. Translating gives CSAQGQGAAGANVLTF.